A single sample gave rise to the 10 T cell receptor beta chains below, sequenced in a study of regulatory T cells in long-lasting Graves disease. The sample's time point: newly diagnosed GD, antithyroid drugs for less than 3 months. RNA from PBMCs was the source of the TCR library. Building the TCR beta libraries relied on iRepertoire HTBI primers, and CDR3 regions underwent Arm-PCR. TCRdb fed the multiplex PCR reads into MiXCR, producing one record per CDR3 protein. In the table there are approximately 540,000 distinct CDR3 sequences, about 12% of which are singletons. The sample was also reused in another study, on T cells in Graves' hyperthyroidism and ophthalmopathy.

This material consisted of peripheral blood mononuclear cells (PBMCs), taken at new diagnosis, from a patient treated with antithyroid drugs. These receptors all come from a woman in her twenties or thirties with Graves disease.

This clonotype was seen repeatedly, ten times or more. The V and J genes are TRBV28 and TRBJ1-2; a weak D match, TRBD1 (6 bases). Germline V gene sequence: CDR1 MDHEN, CDR2 SYDVKM. The CDR3 is 15 residues long. V lost 3 bases to trimming and J lost 4 bases, with 15 bases between them. Here the CDR3 DNA reads TGTGCCAGCAGTTTCCAGGGGTCCCAACGCTATGGCTACACCTTC. Residues: CASSFQGSQRYGYTF.

This clonotype came up many times. The chain recombines TRBV20-1 with TRBJ2-7, with D unresolved. The CDR3 runs to 13 residues. Trimming removed 2 bases from V and 4 bases from J, with 12 bases in between. Germline-derived CDR1 and CDR2 are DFQATT and SNEGSKA (reference sequence). The CDR3 spells CSARQASRYEQYF. The CDR3 nucleotides are TGCAGTGCTAGACAGGCATCCCGGTACGAGCAGTACTTC.

This clonotype came up many times. The V gene is TRBV9, the J gene TRBJ2-7; D uncertain. CDR1 and CDR2 from the germline V gene are SGDLS and YYNGEE. CDR3 length equals 16 residues. V shed 2 bases and J shed 4 bases, with 19 bases lying between them. The CDR3 coding sequence is TGTGCCAGCAGCGTCTCAGGTCAGCCGAATGAGTACGAGCAGTACTTC. Its translation: CASSVSGQPNEYEQYF.

CDR3 amino acids: CASSVPGTSREQYF. CDR3 nucleotides: TGTGCCAGCTCAGTACCAGGGACCTCCCGCGAGCAGTACTTC. This chain uses TRBV18 with TRBJ2-7; D is tentatively TRBD1 or TRBD2 (5 bases each). Trimming removed 5 bases from V and 6 bases from J, with 17 bases in between. The germline V gene has CDR1 KGHSH and CDR2 LQKENI. CDR3 length: 14 amino acids. Supplemented by reference TRBV18 and TRBJ2-7, the full variable domain reads NAGVMQNPRHLVRRRGQEARLRCSPMKGHSHVYWYRQLPEEGLKFMVYLQKENIIDESGMPKERFSAEFPKEGPSILRIQQVVRGDSAAYFCASSVPGTSREQYFGPGTRLTVT.

Many counts were recorded for this clonotype. This chain links TRBV14 with TRBJ2-1; TRBD1 might be the D (6 bases). The V gene lost 5 bases and the J gene lost 0 bases, with 14 bases spanning the gap. The germline gives CDR1 SGHDN, CDR2 FVKESK. This CDR3 comprises 16 residues. The CDR3 DNA reads TGTGCCAGCAGCTATCTAACAGGGAGCTCCTACAATGAGCAGTTCTTC. Amino acid sequence: CASSYLTGSSYNEQFF.

This clonotype occurred once. Being one base from a much bigger clone, this may be a read error. The chain uses TRBV2 and TRBJ2-7; the match to TRBD2 covers 7 bases. CDR1 and CDR2 (germline): SNHLY, FYNNEI. The CDR3 covers 14 residues. The chain's CDR3 is CGSGDSGRVGEQYF. Here the CDR3 DNA reads TGTGGCTCCGGCGACAGTGGGAGGGTAGGCGAGCAGTACTTC.

This clonotype was counted ten times or more. CDR3 sequence reads: CASSFRQGRTEAFF. The CDR3 DNA reads TGTGCCAGCAGTTTTCGGCAGGGTCGGACTGAAGCTTTCTTT. The chain has TRBV12-3 or TRBV12-4 and TRBJ1-1; a possible D gene is TRBD1 (5 bases). The CDR3 is made up of 14 amino acids. V was shortened by 3 bases and J by 5 bases, with 13 bases between the two germline ends.

In this sample, this clonotype turned up many times. V gene TRBV28 combines with J gene TRBJ2-7, with D possibly matching TRBD1 (5 bases). The CDR3 covers 14 residues. Germline V CDR1 and CDR2: MDHEN, SYDVKM. Trimming shortened V by 6 bases and J by 4 bases, and 16 bases separated the two germline ends. CDR3 amino acids: CASSRHRTFYEQYF. In nucleotides, the CDR3 is TGTGCCAGCAGCAGACACAGGACCTTTTACGAGCAGTACTTC.

In this sample, this clonotype turned up many times. The chain carries TRBV6-1 and TRBJ1-2, with D perhaps TRBD1 (6 bases). The germline V and J ends were trimmed by 3 bases and 7 bases, with 15 bases remaining between them. The CDR3 contains 14 residues. CDR1 is MNHNS, CDR2 SASEGT, per germline. CDR3 amino acids: CASSEAYRVGGYTF. The CDR3 DNA is TGTGCCAGCAGTGAGGCCTACAGGGTTGGTGGCTACACCTTC.

This clonotype was seen a handful of times. A junction boundary mismatches the germline segment, possibly from a read error. This chain uses TRBV7-9 with TRBJ2-5, with 12 bases identical to TRBD2. The CDR3 length is 16 residues. Germline V CDR1 and CDR2: SEHNR, FQNEAQ (reference sequence). CDR3 in amino acids: CASSLALAGGPGTQYF. The CDR3 nucleotides read TGTGCCAGCAGCCTAGCCCTAGCGGGAGGGCCGGGGACCCAGTACTTC.